The 9 T cell receptor beta chains in this list originate from one sample, sequenced in a study of shared clonotypes between healthy human individuals (dated by TCRdb to the early 2020s). CD8 naive samples consisted of CD45RO-negative cells that were positively selected for CCR7, yielding a CD45RA+CCR7+ population without TemRA cells. Libraries were made using the immunoSEQ multiplex PCR assay. TCRdb retrieved this table from immuneACCESS and kept in-frame rearrangements only. Not all clones are present; in checked studies, unresolved V genes account for under half, and no reason is known for the remainder. This sample holds about 2 million clones; around 96% were observed only once. 1.2% of the sample is held by the ten biggest clonotypes. What was sequenced was naive CD8+ T cells sorted from blood. The cell subset or site label here, explained by the study, means: CD45RA+CCR7+. The origin of the receptors is a man between 18 and 35 years old in good health.

This clone occurred once. This chain uses TRBV4-3 with TRBJ2-5, with a weak D call TRBD2 (6 bases). Trimming cost V 3 bases and J 6 bases, with 11 bases left between them. Germline CDR1 is LGHNA and CDR2 is YSLEER. The CDR3 loop spans 13 amino acids. The CDR3 loop is CASSQTSEKTQYF. The CDR3 DNA follows: TGCGCCAGCAGCCAGACTAGTGAGAAGACCCAGTACTTC.

The chain combines TRBV5-4 with TRBJ2-1; D might be TRBD2 (5 bases). The CDR3 is made up of 12 amino acids. CDR1 and CDR2 (germline): SGHNT, YYREEE (reference sequence). Trimming cost V 2 bases and J 8 bases, with 8 bases left between them. The CDR3 region has the DNA TGTGCCAGCAGCTTCAACGGGGATGAGCAGTTCTTC. It yields the protein CASSFNGDEQFF.

This rearrangement joins TRBV28 to TRBJ1-1; D remains ambiguous. The CDR3 totals 13 residues. Trimming took 10 bases from V and 3 from J, leaving 15 bases between them. The germline gives CDR1 MDHEN, CDR2 SYDVKM. CDR3 in DNA: TGTGCCACCATTAGAGGAGGCGACACTGAAGCTTTCTTT. This gives the protein CATIRGGDTEAFF.

The rearrangement uses TRBV4-1 and TRBJ2-7, with 7 bases matching TRBD1. V shed 5 bases, J shed 2 bases, and the junction held 3 bases outside the gene matches. The CDR3 spans 13 residues. CDR1 and CDR2 (germline): MGHRA, YSYEKL. The CDR3 loop reads CASSFDRAYEQYF. In DNA, the CDR3 is TGCGCCAGCAGCTTCGACAGGGCCTACGAGCAGTACTTC.

This chain connects TRBV14 to TRBJ2-7; possibly TRBD1 for D (5 bases). Trimming took 0 bases from V and 0 from J, leaving 9 bases between them. The CDR3 runs to 15 residues. Germline V gene data show CDR1 as SGHDN and CDR2 as FVKESK. CDR3 region: CASSQDSGYSYEQYF. As DNA, the CDR3 is TGTGCCAGCAGCCAAGATTCAGGGTACTCCTACGAGCAGTACTTC.

The chain uses TRBV6-5 and TRBJ2-7; weak D call: TRBD1 (5 bases). Germline V gives CDR1 MNHEY, CDR2 SVGAGI. The CDR3 length is 15 residues. V lost 0 bases to trimming and J lost 2 bases, with 11 bases between them. CDR3 sequence reads: CASSYSIQATYEQYF. The CDR3, as DNA: TGTGCCAGCAGTTACTCGATACAGGCAACCTACGAGCAGTACTTC.

Points on this clone: This sample also contains other DNA sequences that code for the same CDR3. J is TRBJ2-7 and V is TRBV9, with 7 bases aligning to TRBD2. Germline assignment: CDR1 SGDLS and CDR2 YYNGEE. J lost 2 bases, V lost 3 bases, and 5 bases had no gene match. The CDR3 has 14 amino acids. CDR3 protein: CASSAGGEAYEQYF. The CDR3 nucleotides read TGTGCCAGCAGCGCGGGGGGTGAGGCCTACGAGCAGTACTTC.

The chain's CDR3 is CASSLVVQGVDTQYF. DNA of the CDR3: TGTGCCAGCAGCTTAGTGGTTCAGGGGGTAGATACGCAGTATTTT. The chain carries TRBV11-2 and TRBJ2-3; 7 bases are shared with TRBD1. The CDR3 has 15 residues. With V trimmed by 1 base and J by 5 bases, 6 bases remained unmatched. Germline V lookup: CDR1 SGHAT, CDR2 FQNNGV.

DNA of the CDR3: TGTGCCACACAATCGGGGTACGGGGATGAAAAACTGTTTTTT. This encodes CATQSGYGDEKLFF. This sequence joins TRBV28 and TRBJ1-4; D not resolved. The CDR3 consists of 14 residues. Trimming stripped 10 bases from V and 6 bases from J, with 18 bases between. Germline assignment: CDR1 MDHEN and CDR2 SYDVKM.